The rows below give T cell receptor beta chains drawn from one sample of a study of CD8+ T cells in alopecia areata. Produced via immunoSEQ multiplex PCR; TCRdb's table is partial and in-frame only. This table holds roughly 250,000 clones, roughly two thirds found once. Sequences were derived from CD4+ T cells sorted from blood, sampled at week 0. Source of these receptors: a human donor with alopecia areata. Each CDR3 is given with its conserved first and last residue. The D gene is left open where the match is weak. Not all rows give a size; the values are once, few, many and, for expanded clones, a class.

d_gene	abundance	v_gene	j_gene	CDR3nt	CDR3aa
TRBD2	few	TRBV7-8	TRBJ2-3	TGTGCCAGCAGCTTAGGCGTTGGTAGCGGGGGGACAGATACGCAGTATTTT	CASSLGVGSGGTDTQYF
.	.	TRBV30	TRBJ2-3	TGTGCCTGGAGGCCGGGGGCAGATACGCAGTATTTT	CAWRPGADTQYF
.	.	TRBV29-1	TRBJ2-2	TGCAGCGCCAGGACAGAGGGTCTGACCGGGGAGCTGTTTTTT	CSARTEGLTGELFF
.	few	TRBV9	TRBJ1-4	TGTGCCAGCAGCGTAGGGCAGAATGAAAAACTGTTTTTT	CASSVGQNEKLFF
.	.	TRBV30	TRBJ2-6	TGTGCCTGGAGTGGGAGGGCCAACGTCCTGACTTTC	CAWSGRANVLTF
.	.	TRBV29-1	TRBJ2-7	TGCAGCGTTACCTCGTGGGGGGAAATGGAGCAGTACTTC	CSVTSWGEMEQYF
.	.	TRBV29-1	TRBJ2-1	TGCAGCGTTGAGCCCGGGCAGAATATCTACAATGAGCAGTTCTTC	CSVEPGQNIYNEQFF
.	.	TRBV29-1	TRBJ1-6	TGCAGCGTTGCTGGCGGACCAAATTCACCCCTCCACTTT	CSVAGGPNSPLHF
TRBD2	few	TRBV6-5	TRBJ2-2	TGTGCCAGCAGCGCCTTAGCGGGGATGGCCGGGGAGCTGTTTTTT	CASSALAGMAGELFF
.	.	TRBV15	TRBJ2-1	TGTGCCACCAGCAGGCCTCCGTATGAGCAGTTCTTC	CATSRPPYEQFF
TRBD1	.	TRBV9	TRBJ1-2	TGTGCCAGCAGCCCCAGGGGTCGTCAGGGGGCAGACTATGGCTACACCTTC	CASSPRGRQGADYGYTF
.	.	TRBV5-1	TRBJ2-5	TGCGCCAGCAGCCCCGCTGGGATGCAACAAGAGACCCAGTACTTC	CASSPAGMQQETQYF
.	.	TRBV29-1	TRBJ2-3	TGCAGCGTTGAAAATGGAGACCATACGCAGTATTTT	CSVENGDHTQYF
.	.	TRBV5-4	TRBJ2-5	TGTGCCAGCAGCTTCCCCCACCGGGAGACCCAGTACTTC	CASSFPHRETQYF
.	.	TRBV7-8	TRBJ1-2	TGTGCCAGCAGCGCTACCCGATCACCTCCGGGAGGCTACACCTTC	CASSATRSPPGGYTF
.	.	TRBV15	TRBJ2-4	TGTGCCACCAGCAGAGATCTAGGCAGGGAGGATATGATGAACTTC	CATSRDLGREDMMNF
.	.	TRBV29-1	TRBJ2-7	TGCAGCGTTTTTGAGGGCGGCTACGAGCAGTACTTC	CSVFEGGYEQYF
.	.	TRBV15	TRBJ2-4	TGTGCCACCAGCAGAGAAGCCGGGACACAGTACTTC	CATSREAGTQYF
.	.	TRBV9	TRBJ2-2	TGTGCCAGCAGCGTAGCTCAGGACACCGGGGAGCTGTTTTTT	CASSVAQDTGELFF
.	.	TRBV6-4	TRBJ2-7	TGTGCCAGCAGTGACTCGATCTACAGGGACTCCTACGAGCAGTACTTC	CASSDSIYRDSYEQYF
TRBD1	.	TRBV27	TRBJ1-2	TGTGCCAGCAGTTTCAGGGGGGGTATCGGTGGCTACACCTTC	CASSFRGGIGGYTF
.	.	TRBV19	TRBJ2-2	TGTGCCAGTAAAAGACCTGTTTCGAACACCGGGGAGCTGTTTTTT	CASKRPVSNTGELFF
.	few	TRBV2	TRBJ2-5	TGTGCCAGCAGTGATGAGGCGGTCCAAGAGACCCAGTACTTC	CASSDEAVQETQYF
.	.	TRBV6-5	TRBJ2-1	TGTGCCAGCATGGCACAACTCTCCTACAATGAGCAGTTCTTC	CASMAQLSYNEQFF
TRBD2	.	TRBV29-1	TRBJ2-5	TGCAGCGTTGAAGTTCCTACCCCTGGGGGGGTCGTACCCCAAGAGACCCAGTACTTC	CSVEVPTPGGVVPQETQYF
.	few	TRBV7-2	TRBJ1-1	TGTGCCAGCAGCTTTCGTCGAGCGAGGACTGAAGCTTTCTTT	CASSFRRARTEAFF
.	.	TRBV30	TRBJ1-2	TGTGCCTGGAGGACAGAGAACTATGGCTACACCTTC	CAWRTENYGYTF
.	medium-sized	TRBV7-9	TRBJ1-2	TGTGCCAGCAGCTCCTGGGGTGACTATGGCTACACCTTC	CASSSWGDYGYTF
.	.	TRBV7-2	TRBJ1-1	TGTGCCAGCAGCTTAGGTCGGGGGAGGGAAGCTTTCTTT	CASSLGRGREAFF
.	few	TRBV30	TRBJ1-2	TGTGCCTGGAGTGTGGGGGGCTATGGCTACACCTTC	CAWSVGGYGYTF
.	.	TRBV5-6	TRBJ1-1	TGTGCCAGCAGCTTGGATGGAAGGATGGCTTTCTTT	CASSLDGRMAFF
.	.	TRBV30	TRBJ2-1	TGTGCCCGGGACATAAGAGTCAATGAGCAGTTCTTC	CARDIRVNEQFF
.	.	TRBV30	TRBJ2-4	TGTGCCTGGAGCCCGGGGTCAGCCAAAAACATTCAGTACTTC	CAWSPGSAKNIQYF
.	.	TRBV9	TRBJ2-7	TGTGCCAGCAGCGGAGCCAGAGGATCCTACGAGCAGTACTTC	CASSGARGSYEQYF
.	.	TRBV4-1	TRBJ2-1	TGCGCCAGCAGCCAAAAGGATGTCTACAATGAGCAGTTCTTC	CASSQKDVYNEQFF
TRBD2	.	TRBV7-3	TRBJ2-3	TGTGCCAGCAGCCCTAGCGGGAGCACAGATACGCAGTATTTT	CASSPSGSTDTQYF
.	.	TRBV11-2	TRBJ2-1	TGTGCCAGCAGCGCACTCAGGGGGGGATATGAGCAGTTCTTC	CASSALRGGYEQFF
.	.	TRBV29-1	TRBJ2-7	TGCAGCGTGTACAGGGGGGGCCCCTTCTACGAGCAGTACTTC	CSVYRGGPFYEQYF
TRBD1	.	TRBV5-6	TRBJ2-7	TGTGCCAGCAGCTTGGTTGGTGGGGGACAGGGTTACTACGAGCAGTACTTC	CASSLVGGGQGYYEQYF
.	.	TRBV6-6	TRBJ1-6	TGTGCCAGCAGTTACGGGGTTTCACCCCTCCACTTT	CASSYGVSPLHF
TRBD2	once	TRBV5-4	TRBJ2-5	TGTGCCAGCAGCAGCCGACTAGCGGGGGAAGAGACCCAGTACTTC	CASSSRLAGEETQYF
.	.	TRBV6-5	TRBJ1-6	TGTGCCAGCAGTTACCGGGGTTCACCCCTCCACTTT	CASSYRGSPLHF
.	once	TRBV19	TRBJ1-2	TGTGCCAGTAGTTCCGGGACACGAAACTATGGCTACACCTTC	CASSSGTRNYGYTF
.	.	TRBV20-1	TRBJ1-2	TGCAGTGCTAGAACTGGCTACACCTTC	CSARTGYTF
TRBD1	.	TRBV18	TRBJ2-6	TGTGCCAGCTCACCGCGGGACAGGGGCTACTCTGGGGCCAACGTCCTGACTTTC	CASSPRDRGYSGANVLTF
TRBD2	.	TRBV6-1	TRBJ2-1	TGTGCCAGCAGGGTCTCTAGCGGGGTTTCCAATGAGCAGTTCTTC	CASRVSSGVSNEQFF
.	.	TRBV6-5	TRBJ1-2	TGTGCCAGCAGTTACTCGACTCGAGTGGGCTACACCTTC	CASSYSTRVGYTF
TRBD2	.	TRBV6-6	TRBJ2-7	TGTGCCAGCAGCCACCTTCGGAGCGGGAGTTCCTACGAGCAGTACTTC	CASSHLRSGSSYEQYF
TRBD1	.	TRBV11-2	TRBJ2-3	TGTGCCAGCAGCTTGGACAGGGCGGATACGCAGTATTTT	CASSLDRADTQYF
.	.	TRBV5-1	TRBJ2-2	TGCGCCAGCAGCTTGGGACCGGAGTTCACCGGGGAGCTGTTTTTT	CASSLGPEFTGELFF
.	once	TRBV7-9	TRBJ1-6	TGTGCCAGCAGCTTAGCAGGGGATTCACCCCTCCACTTT	CASSLAGDSPLHF
TRBD1	.	TRBV4-3	TRBJ2-5	TGCGCCAGCAGCCAAGAAGGGCCAGGGGGTGGAGAGACCCAGTACTTC	CASSQEGPGGGETQYF
.	.	TRBV30	TRBJ1-5	TGTGCCTGGAGGGGAGATAGCAATCAGCCCCAGCATTTT	CAWRGDSNQPQHF
.	.	TRBV29-1	TRBJ2-7	TGCAGCGTGTCTACAGGGTACGAGCAGTACTTC	CSVSTGYEQYF